What follows are 18 T cell receptor beta chains derived from one specimen sequenced in a study of cytomegalovirus exposure and HLA in healthy donors. Researchers ran the PCR with 60 Vbeta and 13 Jbeta primers. Only in-frame clones appear in the TCRdb table, and some are missing; sequencing was by immunoSEQ multiplex PCR. The sample holds some 150,000 clones, about four fifths seen once. The sample consisted of PBMCs. The receptors were sampled from a woman younger than 30 in good health and CMV-seronegative.

This clone was detected once. The V gene is TRBV19, the J gene TRBJ1-5; D gene ambiguous. The CDR3 covers 15 residues. CDR1 is LNHDA and CDR2 is SQIVND in the germline V gene (reference sequence). Trimming left V 1 base short and J 13 bases short, with 20 bases between. Written as DNA, the CDR3 is TGTGCCAGTAGTATAGGTGGATCTGGAGTGATCACTCAGCATTTT. Its protein product is CASSIGGSGVITQHF.

The chain links TRBV6-5 to TRBJ1-5; 7 nucleotides match TRBD1. The CDR3 runs 13 residues. Germline CDR1 reads MNHEY; CDR2 reads SVGAGI. V was clipped by 4 bases and J by 7 bases; unmatched bases: 4. The CDR3 nucleotides are TGTGCCAGCAGTTCAAAACAGGGGCAGCCCCAGCATTTT. Its protein product is CASSSKQGQPQHF.

CDR3 bases: TGTGCCAGCTCACCTATCAGATCGGGGGGCGGTGACAATGAGCAGTTCTTC. Translating gives CASSPIRSGGGDNEQFF. V is TRBV18 and J is TRBJ2-1, with TRBD2 as a possible D gene (7 bases). The length of the CDR3 is 17 residues. CDR1 is KGHSH, CDR2 LQKENI, per germline. The V end lost 3 bases, the J end lost 5 bases, and 20 bases lay between the germline ends.

V and J are TRBV9 and TRBJ2-7; 7 positions match TRBD2. The CDR3 is 15 residues long. Losses at the gene ends were 4 bases for V and 3 bases for J; bases not matched to a gene: 10. Germline CDR1 reads SGDLS; CDR2 reads YYNGEE. The CDR3: CASSTREGLNYEQYF. The CDR3 DNA is TGTGCCAGCAGCACACGAGAGGGACTAAACTACGAGCAGTACTTC.

The chain recombines TRBV9 with TRBJ2-3; 7 bases match TRBD2. This CDR3 region has 16 residues. Trimming at V came to 3 bases and at J to 1 base, leaving 8 bases not matched to a gene. Germline V gene sequence: CDR1 SGDLS, CDR2 YYNGEE. The CDR3 nucleotides read TGTGCCAGCAGCGATGATCTGACTAGCCGCACAGATACGCAGTATTTT. Protein: CASSDDLTSRTDTQYF.

The chain links TRBV18 to TRBJ1-2, with D hard to call. CDR3 length: 18 amino acids. V lost 4 bases and J lost 4, with 25 bases in between. Germline CDR1 and CDR2: KGHSH and LQKENI. The CDR3 DNA sequence: TGTGCCAGCTCACAAGACCGAACCGGGTCCCAAGGCGGCTATGGCTACACCTTC. This gives the protein CASSQDRTGSQGGYGYTF.

This chain joins TRBV11-3 and TRBJ1-1, with no clear D. Trimming left V 1 base short and J 8 bases short, with 11 bases between. The CDR3 length is 13 residues. From germline, CDR1 is SGHNT and CDR2 YENEEA. In DNA form, the CDR3 reads TGTGCCAGCAGCTTAGCTCTCACCGGGGAAGCTTTCTTT. Translation gives CASSLALTGEAFF.

This clone has only a few counts. The chain is built from TRBV27 and TRBJ1-2; no definite D call. The CDR3 spans 15 residues. The V gene lost 10 bases and the J gene lost 1 base, with 19 bases spanning the gap. Germline V gives CDR1 MNHEY, CDR2 SMNVEV (reference sequence). CDR3 nucleotides: TGTGCCACAAAGGACCCGGGATGGGGTAACTATGGCTACACCTTC. Translating it yields CATKDPGWGNYGYTF.

V is TRBV30 and J is TRBJ2-4; 9 bases map to TRBD2. Trimming at V came to 4 bases and at J to 1 base, leaving 11 bases not matched to a gene. There are 17 residues in the CDR3. Germline V gene data show CDR1 as GTSNPN and CDR2 as SVGIG (reference sequence). CDR3 region: CAWKNLAGSSAKNIQYF. The CDR3 DNA sequence: TGTGCCTGGAAGAACCTAGCGGGAAGTTCGGCCAAAAACATTCAGTACTTC.

The J gene is TRBJ2-5, the V gene TRBV16, with D perhaps matching TRBD2 (5 bases). The ends were cut back, 4 bases at V and 3 bases at J, with 12 bases in the middle. CDR1 is KGHSY and CDR2 is FQNENV in the germline V gene. The CDR3 extends over 14 amino acids. CDR3 sequence (DNA): TGTGCCAGCAGCCCCGGGATTTGGGAAGAGACCCAGTACTTC. It codes for CASSPGIWEETQYF.

This rearrangement joins TRBV28 to TRBJ2-1; tentatively, D is TRBD2 (6 bases). Germline CDR1 MDHEN, CDR2 SYDVKM. The CDR3 loop spans 16 amino acids. V was clipped by 5 bases and J by 0 bases, with 14 bases between them. CDR3 DNA sequence: TGTGCCAGCAGTCCAAATAGCGGTGACTCCTACAATGAGCAGTTCTTC. Translation gives CASSPNSGDSYNEQFF.

This chain connects TRBV29-1 to TRBJ2-7; 7 bases line up with TRBD2. The germline CDR1 and CDR2 sequences are SQVTM and ANQGSEA. V shed 4 bases, J shed 2 bases, and the junction held 5 bases outside the gene matches. The CDR3 runs to 13 residues. CDR3: CSVGGGGTYEQYF. In DNA form, the CDR3 reads TGCAGCGTTGGTGGGGGAGGGACCTACGAGCAGTACTTC.

The V call is TRBV6-5, the J call TRBJ1-5; the D gene is possibly TRBD1 (6 bases). Per the germline V gene, CDR1 is MNHEY and CDR2 is SVGAGI. CDR3 length equals 14 residues. V was shortened by 3 bases and J by 7 bases, with 13 bases between the two germline ends. The CDR3 here is CASSYGGRGQPQHF. The CDR3 coding sequence is TGTGCCAGCAGTTATGGGGGCCGGGGACAGCCCCAGCATTTT.

This sequence joins TRBV7-7 and TRBJ2-4; 8 positions agree with TRBD2. Germline V lookup: CDR1 SSHAT, CDR2 FNYEAQ (reference sequence). The CDR3 has 14 residues. The CDR3 here is CERTGGVAKNIQYF. The CDR3 nucleotides read TGTGAGCGGACGGGGGGGGTAGCCAAAAACATTCAGTACTTC.

The chain joins TRBV10-2 to TRBJ2-5; D might be TRBD1 (6 bases). The CDR3 spans 14 residues. Germline CDR1 reads WSHSY; CDR2 reads SAAADI. Trimming removed 4 bases at V and 5 bases at J, with 14 bases between. The CDR3 DNA reads as TGCGCCAGCAGTGGTGGGGGCCATGTCGAGACCCAGTACTTC. The encoded protein is CASSGGGHVETQYF.

The V and J genes are TRBV7-2 and TRBJ2-5; 8 nucleotides agree with TRBD1. Germline lookup yields CDR1 SGHTA and CDR2 FQGNSA. This CDR3 spans 15 amino acids. Trimming cost V 2 bases and J 2 bases; bases outside gene matches: 4. Here the CDR3 DNA reads TGTGCCAGCAGCTTACAGGGGGCTGGGCAAGAGACCCAGTACTTC. This codes for CASSLQGAGQETQYF.

The rearrangement joins TRBV19 to TRBJ2-3, with 8 bases matching TRBD2. The ends lost 2 bases at V and 4 bases at J; junction bases unmatched: 2. This CDR3 is 14 amino acids long. Germline CDR1 and CDR2: LNHDA and SQIVND (reference sequence). The CDR3 loop reads CASSISGSPDTQYF. Written as DNA, the CDR3 is TGTGCCAGTAGTATAAGCGGGAGCCCAGATACGCAGTATTTT.

The gene calls are TRBV11-2 and TRBJ2-7; the match to TRBD1 covers 11 bases. The CDR3 runs to 16 residues. CDR1 SGHAT and CDR2 FQNNGV come from the germline V gene. Losses at the gene ends were 5 bases for V and 6 bases for J; bases not matched to a gene: 12. CDR3 nucleotides: TGTGCCAGCAGCCTGGCGGCTTGGGGACAGGGGGGCGAGCAGTACTTC. It yields the protein CASSLAAWGQGGEQYF.